This T cell receptor (beta chain) was sequenced for a study of metastatic and nonmetastatic thyroid tumors. Study at large: The comparison covered peripheral blood and tumor or nodule tissue in malignant and benign thyroid patients.

In the study's own analysis: Researchers built a distant-metastasis classifier for papillary thyroid cancer that drew on CDR3 differences across clinicopathological groups. MiXCR re-clonotyped the PCR reads for TCRdb. These V and J calls derive from TCRdb rather than the authors' analysis. Of fewer than 15,000 clones in the sample, approximately 12% were seen once. Among the patients, none had received any treatment before thyroid surgery. The table lists this clone with many counts. The CDR3 consists of 14 residues. Looked up from germline, CDR1 is DFQATT and CDR2 is SNEGSKA (reference sequence). V was shortened by 5 bases and J by 5 bases, with 16 bases between the two germline ends.

The receptor was derived from a female donor with papillary thyroid cancer or a benign thyroid nodule (not recorded which). Some clones in this sample may be carry-over from other donors' samples. The sample was blood. The rearrangement joins TRBV20-1 to TRBJ2-1, with no clear D. The CDR3 reads CSADIRRPHNEQFF. The CDR3 coding sequence is TGCAGTGCTGACATTCGACGCCCCCACAATGAGCAGTTCTTC.